The 7 T cell receptor beta chains below were found in one sample sequenced in a study (dated by TCRdb to the mid-2010s). Libraries were constructed by RT-PCR. TCRdb records Illumina MiSeq as the sequencer. TCRdb reworked the public reads: Q25 trimming with fastp, MiXCR clone assembly, productive beta chains retained. When rows share a CDR3 protein, they turn into one entry using the most common DNA and genes. For this sample there are about 6,500 distinct CDR3 sequences; 80% to 95% appear just once. The ten largest account for around 8% of the sample. What was sequenced was memory CD4+ T cells from blood. These receptors were taken from a female donor in good health, serving as a healthy control.

In its sample, this clonotype was seen once. In a library made to pick up alpha chains, this beta chain is a stray read with a size that means little. J is TRBJ1-4 and V is TRBV20-1; 7 bases fit TRBD1. V shed 1 base and J 4 bases; nucleotides not matched to a gene: 6. The CDR3 runs 15 residues. CDR1 and CDR2 from the germline V gene are DFQATT and SNEGSKA (reference sequence). The CDR3 sequence: CSARAPGQSNEKLFF. The DNA of the CDR3 is TGCAGTGCTAGAGCGCCGGGACAGAGTAATGAAAAACTGTTTTTT.

As concerns this clonotype: This beta chain appears as a stray read in a library generated for alpha chains; its size is not informative. The rearrangement uses TRBV5-1 and TRBJ2-3, with D perhaps given as TRBD1 or TRBD2 (5 bases each). Trimming stripped 4 bases from V and 0 bases from J, with 12 bases between. Germline CDR1 reads SGHRS; CDR2 reads YFSETQ. The CDR3 extends over 15 amino acids. The CDR3 bases are TGCGCCAGCAGCCTCACGGGACCCAGCACAGATACGCAGTATTTT. This translates into CASSLTGPSTDTQYF.

On this clonotype: This beta chain is an unintended read in a library built for alpha chains; its size means little. The chain carries TRBV7-2 and TRBJ2-3; TRBD2 is a possible D gene (6 bases). The CDR3 covers 15 residues. Germline V lookup: CDR1 SGHTA, CDR2 FQGNSA. V dropped 5 bases and J dropped 0 bases, with 12 bases sitting between them. In nucleotides, the CDR3 is TGTGCCAGCAGCCGTATAAGCGGGAGCACAGATACGCAGTATTTT. It is translated as CASSRISGSTDTQYF.

This clonotype was seen a single time. This beta chain is a stray read from a library made for alpha chains; its abundance is not meaningful. The chain has TRBV7-2 and TRBJ2-7; D is undetermined. V lost 1 base, J lost 6 bases, and 16 bases lay in between. The germline gives CDR1 SGHTA, CDR2 FQGNSA. This CDR3 is 15 amino acids long. CDR3 protein: CASSLDWIGPREQYF. CDR3 DNA: TGTGCCAGCAGCTTAGATTGGATCGGGCCTCGCGAGCAGTACTTC.

Turning to this clonotype: Being off target in a library aimed at alpha chains, this beta chain has a size of little meaning. V usage is TRBV3-1 and J usage is TRBJ2-7; the match to TRBD1 covers 7 bases. CDR3 length: 14 amino acids. Germline CDR1 reads LGHDT; CDR2 reads YNNKEL (reference sequence). Losses at the gene ends were 1 base for V and 7 bases for J; bases not matched to a gene: 7. The CDR3 DNA follows: TGTGCCAGCAGCCAAGGGACAGGCGTTGATGAGCAGTACTTC. Residues: CASSQGTGVDEQYF.

In this sample, this clonotype turned up once. Because this beta chain is a stray read in a library intended to capture alpha chains, its abundance should not be given much weight. This rearrangement joins TRBV6-5 to TRBJ2-2; either TRBD1 or TRBD2 may supply D (5 bases each). Trimming stripped 4 bases from V and 1 base from J, with 13 bases between. The CDR3 loop spans 16 amino acids. CDR1 and CDR2 from the germline V gene are MNHEY and SVGAGI. The CDR3 region is CASSSYGTRNTGELFF. The CDR3 nucleotides read TGTGCCAGCAGTTCGTACGGGACGAGGAACACCGGGGAGCTGTTTTTT.

A word on this clonotype: A library made for alpha chains picked up this beta chain off target, so its size means little. This sequence joins TRBV6-1 and TRBJ2-3; D not resolved. The germline CDR1 and CDR2 sequences are MNHNS and SASEGT. V lost 2 bases and J 3 bases, leaving 15 bases between the germline ends. This CDR3 comprises 16 residues. The CDR3 nucleotides are TGTGCCAGCAGTGAATTGTCCTCTCCGGAGACAGATACGCAGTATTTT. Its translation is CASSELSSPETDTQYF.